The 2 T cell receptor beta chains presented below share a single source sample, sequenced in a study of blood T cells in healthy people across ages. A second PCR of roughly 7 to 11 cycles used a sample-barcoded 5' primer and a J-beta primer mix. TCRdb itself ran the 5' RACE reads through MiXCR, one entry per CDR3 protein. The sample shows about 640,000 distinct CDR3 sequences, about 54% of them seen only once. Source material: blood. Receptors originate from a man between 60 and 75 years old in good health.

This chain uses TRBV5-1 with TRBJ2-2; 9 nucleotides align to TRBD1. This CDR3 comprises 15 residues. Germline loops: CDR1 SGHRS, CDR2 YFSETQ. V trimming: 4 bases; J trimming: 4 bases; junction bases outside the gene matches: 5. The CDR3 DNA reads TGCGCCAGCAGCCCGGGACAGGGAGTCACCGGGGAGCTGTTTTTT. Protein sequence: CASSPGQGVTGELFF.

The CDR3 bases are TGTGCCAGCAGGTCGTACTACGAGCAGTACTTC. Its protein product is CASRSYYEQYF. The chain joins TRBV6-2 or TRBV6-3 to TRBJ2-7; D uncertain. Deletions cut 6 bases from V and 3 bases from J, with 6 bases between. Per germline, CDR1 MNHEY and CDR2 SVGEGT. The CDR3 is 11 amino acids.